This TCR beta chain is drawn from a study of T-cell memory formation after mild COVID-19. Using its own MiXCR run on the 5' RACE reads, TCRdb lists one record per CDR3 protein. This table holds more than 80,000 distinct CDR3 sequences, approximately 13% found once. Germline CDR1 SGHTA, CDR2 FQGNSA. The CDR3 runs 13 residues. The material sequenced was PBMCs or a T cell subset sorted from them (not recorded which). V gene TRBV7-2 combines with J gene TRBJ2-1; D remains unclear. Near its end, the DNA agrees better with TRBJ2-5, so the J call may be wrong. The TCR comes from an adult woman who had mild COVID-19 (a few samples of this study predate the infection). Cell type and time point are not known. The CDR3 here is CASSLLREETQYF. CDR3 sequence (DNA): TGTGCCAGCAGCTTGCTCCGAGAAGAGACCCAGTACTTC.